The 11 T cell receptor beta chains below were found in one sample sequenced in a study of early T cells in non-severe SARS-CoV-2 infection. TCRdb reanalysed the 5' RACE reads using MiXCR and keeps one entry per CDR3 protein. The sample carries about 84,000 distinct CDR3 sequences, around 10% recorded once. Sequenced input: whole blood. Receptors were obtained from an adult who was a healthcare worker with PCR-confirmed SARS-CoV-2 infection or an uninfected control (not recorded which).

This clonotype was counted ten times or more. The chain has TRBV7-9 and TRBJ2-2; tentative D call: TRBD2 (5 bases). Germline values: CDR1 SEHNR, CDR2 FQNEAQ (reference sequence). This CDR3 is 15 amino acids long. Trimming took 4 bases from V and 5 from J, leaving 14 bases between them. Here the CDR3 reads CASSYWGADTGELFF. As DNA, the CDR3 is TGTGCCAGCAGCTACTGGGGAGCGGATACCGGGGAGCTGTTTTTT.

The V and J genes are TRBV5-1 and TRBJ1-6; the match to TRBD1 covers 8 bases. The CDR3 covers 13 residues. V gave up 8 bases and J gave up 7 bases; unmatched junction bases: 5. The germline CDR1 and CDR2 sequences are SGHRS and YFSETQ. CDR3 DNA: TGCGCCAGTGGACAGGGAGGGAATTCACCCCTCCACTTT. Translating gives CASGQGGNSPLHF.

The rearrangement joins TRBV2 to TRBJ2-7; D may be TRBD1 or TRBD2 (5 bases each). CDR3 length: 14 amino acids. V was trimmed by 6 bases and J by 0 bases, leaving 12 bases between them. Germline V CDR1 and CDR2: SNHLY, FYNNEI. CDR3 in DNA: TGTGCCAGCAGCGCCACCGGGGCCTCCTACGAGCAGTACTTC. Translating it yields CASSATGASYEQYF.

V and J are TRBV11-2 and TRBJ2-3, with 8 bases matching TRBD2. The CDR3 runs to 14 residues. In germline, CDR1 is SGHAT, CDR2 FQNNGV. V trimming: 6 bases; J trimming: 5 bases; junction bases outside the gene matches: 7. DNA of the CDR3: TGTGCCAGCAGGGTCGGGAGGGTTCAAGATACGCAGTATTTT. Its translation is CASRVGRVQDTQYF.

This clonotype was seen a few times. The V call is TRBV18, the J call TRBJ2-3; D is undetermined. Trimming removed 4 bases at V and 5 bases at J, with 4 bases between. CDR3 length equals 11 residues. In germline, CDR1 is KGHSH, CDR2 LQKENI. CDR3 DNA sequence: TGTGCCAGCTCACTTAAAGATACGCAGTATTTT. Translated: CASSLKDTQYF.

There are many counts of this clonotype. V and J are TRBV29-1 and TRBJ2-2; 7 nucleotides agree with TRBD2. V was clipped by 5 bases and J by 0 bases; unmatched bases: 9. CDR1 SQVTM and CDR2 ANQGSEA come from the germline V gene. The CDR3 has 16 amino acids. The CDR3 loop reads CSVISGGSSNTGELFF. Written as DNA, the CDR3 is TGCAGCGTTATCTCAGGCGGGAGTTCGAACACCGGGGAGCTGTTTTTT.

The chain joins TRBV2 to TRBJ1-2, with no clear D. This CDR3 is built from 15 residues. Per the germline V gene, CDR1 is SNHLY and CDR2 is FYNNEI. V lost 7 bases and J 0 bases, leaving 15 bases between the germline ends. The CDR3 coding sequence is TGTGCCAGCATTGCGAGGACGGGCCCTAACTATGGCTACACCTTC. Translating gives CASIARTGPNYGYTF.

This clonotype was observed a handful of times. The chain has TRBV12-3 or TRBV12-4 and TRBJ2-7, with a tentative D call TRBD2 (5 bases). The CDR3 spans 16 residues. V lost 6 bases and J 0 bases, leaving 18 bases between the germline ends. CDR3 region: CASSSNRGALSYEQYF. CDR3 nucleotide sequence: TGTGCCAGCAGCAGTAATCGGGGAGCCCTCTCCTACGAGCAGTACTTC.

This clonotype was detected only a few times. The chain is built from TRBV20-1 and TRBJ2-7, with TRBD2 as a possible D gene (6 bases). Germline CDR1 reads DFQATT; CDR2 reads SNEGSKA (reference sequence). V was shortened by 2 bases and J by 0 bases, with 17 bases between the two germline ends. The length of the CDR3 is 16 residues. CDR3: CSARQERAGPSYEQYF. The CDR3 DNA is TGCAGTGCTAGACAAGAGAGGGCGGGACCCTCCTACGAGCAGTACTTC.

The chain has TRBV3-1 and TRBJ2-1; 7 bases are shared with TRBD1. J gave up 13 bases and V 4 bases, and 13 bases lay outside the gene matches. The germline gives CDR1 LGHDT, CDR2 YNNKEL (reference sequence). This CDR3 comprises 14 residues. In DNA form, the CDR3 reads TGTGCCAGCAGCCGCACTGGGACAGATGGGGTTCAGTTCTTC. Translated: CASSRTGTDGVQFF.

In its sample, this clonotype was seen many times. The rearrangement links TRBV7-9 to TRBJ1-1, with D hard to call. Trimming cost V 2 bases and J 6 bases, with 16 bases left between them. Germline CDR1 and CDR2: SEHNR and FQNEAQ (reference sequence). There are 15 residues in the CDR3. The CDR3 here is CASSLPAGKPPEAFF. The CDR3 DNA sequence: TGTGCCAGCAGCTTACCGGCCGGTAAGCCTCCTGAAGCTTTCTTT.